One and the same sample provided the 30 T cell receptor beta chains below, sequenced in a study of cytomegalovirus exposure and HLA in healthy donors. Researchers ran the PCR with 60 Vbeta and 13 Jbeta primers. This table comes from immunoSEQ multiplex PCR, and its TCRdb copy is limited to in-frame clones, with some not included. The table has roughly 140,000 clones, 78% seen once; the top ten hold 2% to 3%. The material sequenced was PBMCs. These receptors were collected from a woman aged 18 to 35 in good health and CMV-seropositive.

The chain recombines TRBV2 with TRBJ2-7, with 9 bases identical to TRBD1. CDR3 length: 13 residues. Germline V gene lookup returns CDR1 SNHLY and CDR2 FYNNEI. V lost 8 bases, J lost 3 bases, and 5 bases stayed unmatched. This CDR3 reads CASRAGQGYEQYF. CDR3 DNA sequence: TGTGCCAGCCGGGCGGGACAGGGCTACGAGCAGTACTTC.

This chain connects TRBV5-4 to TRBJ2-1, with D unresolved. This CDR3 region has 11 residues. Germline assignment: CDR1 SGHNT and CDR2 YYREEE (reference sequence). V lost 4 bases, J lost 5 bases, and 4 bases lay in between. CDR3 residues: CASSTDNEQFF. In DNA form, the CDR3 reads TGTGCCAGCAGCACGGACAATGAGCAGTTCTTC.

The chain recombines TRBV7-9 with TRBJ1-6; 7 bases are shared with TRBD1. Trimming removed 3 bases from V and 7 bases from J; junction bases left unmatched: 3. Germline assignment: CDR1 SEHNR and CDR2 FQNEAQ (reference sequence). This CDR3 is built from 14 residues. The CDR3 protein is CASSFETGNSPLHF. In DNA, the CDR3 is TGTGCCAGCAGCTTCGAGACAGGGAATTCACCCCTCCACTTT. The variable domain in full, completed from reference TRBV7-9 and TRBJ1-6, reads DTGVSQNPRHKITKRGQNVTFRCDPISEHNRLYWYRQTLGQGPEFLTYFQNEAQLEKSRLLSDRFSAERPKGSFSTLEIQRTEQGDSAMYLCASSFETGNSPLHFGNGTRLTVT.

This clone has just a few counts. V and J are TRBV4-2 and TRBJ1-1, with 7 bases aligning to TRBD1. The V and J ends lost 2 bases and 5 bases, in that order; junction bases with no gene match: 5. This CDR3 is built from 14 residues. CDR1 and CDR2 from the germline V gene are LGHNA and YNFKEQ. CDR3 residues: CASSQKGAVTEAFF. CDR3 nucleotides: TGTGCCAGCAGCCAAAAGGGGGCGGTTACTGAAGCTTTCTTT.

V gene TRBV5-1 combines with J gene TRBJ1-1, with 9 bases matching TRBD1. From germline, CDR1 is SGHRS and CDR2 YFSETQ. The length of the CDR3 is 16 residues. V lost 4 bases to trimming and J lost 4 bases; unmatched junction nucleotides: 11. The DNA of the CDR3 is TGCGCCAGCAGCGAAAGGACAGGGGTGTTCGGCACTGAAGCTTTCTTT. Translated: CASSERTGVFGTEAFF.

This chain uses TRBV18 with TRBJ2-5, with 7 positions matching TRBD2. The J call may be in error: the DNA end matches TRBJ2-7 better. Germline V gene sequence: CDR1 KGHSH, CDR2 LQKENI. The CDR3 length is 14 residues. The CDR3 protein is CASSPRAGDSEQYF. For the CDR3, the DNA is TGTGCCAGCTCACCACGCGCGGGGGATTCCGAGCAGTACTTC.

V and J are TRBV14 and TRBJ2-1; D is possibly TRBD2 (7 bases). V lost 1 base and J lost 3, with 13 bases in between. The CDR3 runs 16 residues. Germline CDR1 and CDR2: SGHDN and FVKESK. The DNA for the CDR3 is TGTGCCAGCAGCCAAGTTGGGGGGGCTTTCTACAATGAGCAGTTCTTC. The encoded protein is CASSQVGGAFYNEQFF.

The chain uses TRBV7-2 and TRBJ2-2, with 10 bases aligning to TRBD2. Losses at the gene ends were 1 base for V and 4 bases for J; bases not matched to a gene: 3. Germline loops: CDR1 SGHTA, CDR2 FQGNSA. The CDR3 contains 16 residues. The CDR3, as DNA: TGTGCCAGCAGCTTAGGGGCTAGCGGGGGCACCGGGGAGCTGTTTTTT. Translation gives CASSLGASGGTGELFF.

The genes are TRBV5-1 and TRBJ2-7, with TRBD1 matching over 10 bases. With V trimmed by 3 bases and J by 4 bases, 7 bases remained unmatched. The germline V gene encodes CDR1 SGHRS and CDR2 YFSETQ. This CDR3 is built from 15 residues. This chain's CDR3 is CASSSQTGGFYEQYF. The CDR3, as DNA: TGCGCCAGCAGCTCGCAGACAGGGGGCTTTTACGAGCAGTACTTC.

CDR3: CASSIGTATDTQYF. The CDR3 DNA reads as TGTGCCAGTAGTATCGGGACAGCAACAGATACGCAGTATTTT. The chain carries TRBV19 and TRBJ2-3, with TRBD1 matching 7 bases. The CDR3 consists of 14 residues. Germline CDR1 reads LNHDA; CDR2 reads SQIVND (reference sequence). The V and J ends lost 3 bases and 3 bases, in that order; junction bases with no gene match: 3.

This rearrangement joins TRBV5-1 to TRBJ2-1, with TRBD1 matching 9 bases. V shed 4 bases and J 7 bases; nucleotides not matched to a gene: 6. CDR1 and CDR2 from the germline V gene are SGHRS and YFSETQ. This CDR3 contains 14 residues. CDR3 DNA: TGCGCCAGCAGCGGACAGGGGCTAGGGAATGAGCAGTTCTTC. Translating it yields CASSGQGLGNEQFF.

This clone was seen a handful of times. The chain links TRBV9 to TRBJ1-1; unclear D gene. V dropped 2 bases and J dropped 7 bases, with 12 bases sitting between them. CDR1 SGDLS and CDR2 YYNGEE come from the germline V gene. The CDR3 spans 13 residues. The CDR3 loop reads CASSVDDTDEAFF. CDR3 sequence (DNA): TGTGCCAGCAGCGTTGATGACACAGATGAAGCTTTCTTT.

The chain couples TRBV6-6 to TRBJ2-7; maybe TRBD1 (6 bases). V lost 4 bases and J lost 5, with 15 bases in between. CDR3 size: 14 residues. Germline CDR1 reads MNHNY; CDR2 reads SVGAGI (reference sequence). The chain's CDR3 is CASSSDLQGNEQYF. In DNA, the CDR3 is TGTGCCAGCAGTTCCGATTTACAGGGTAACGAGCAGTACTTC.

The rearrangement links TRBV7-6 to TRBJ2-1; 7 bases align to TRBD2. CDR3 size: 16 residues. V was clipped by 1 base and J by 7 bases; unmatched bases: 10. Per germline, CDR1 SGHVS and CDR2 FNYEAQ. The CDR3 here is CASSLERGGPLNEQFF. In DNA, the CDR3 is TGTGCCAGCAGCTTAGAGCGGGGCGGCCCATTGAATGAGCAGTTCTTC.

Worth noting for this clone: Other DNA sequences in the sample encode the same CDR3. The gene calls are TRBV5-8 and TRBJ1-6; a weak D match, TRBD1 (6 bases). The germline V gene encodes CDR1 SGHTS and CDR2 YDEGEE. The V end lost 4 bases, the J end lost 7 bases, and 18 bases lay between the germline ends. This CDR3 comprises 16 residues. Here the CDR3 reads CASSQDRPVGNSPLHF. The DNA for the CDR3 is TGTGCCAGCAGCCAGGACAGACCCGTCGGCAATTCACCCCTCCACTTT.

The chain combines TRBV10-3 with TRBJ1-4, with D possibly TRBD1 on 6 matching bases. CDR3 length equals 12 residues. Germline V gene lookup returns CDR1 ENHRY and CDR2 SYGVKD. V shed 8 bases and J shed 10 bases, with 14 bases lying between them. The CDR3 here is CAIQGTSGKLFF. CDR3 DNA sequence: TGTGCCATCCAGGGGACGAGTGGAAAACTGTTTTTT.

The chain combines TRBV11-2 with TRBJ2-7, with TRBD2 as a possible D gene (5 bases). V lost 1 base and J 3 bases, leaving 7 bases between the germline ends. Germline CDR1 is SGHAT and CDR2 is FQNNGV. There are 13 residues in the CDR3. The CDR3 region is CASSLGGGYEQYF. CDR3 nucleotide sequence: TGTGCCAGCAGCTTAGGAGGAGGCTACGAGCAGTACTTC.

The V call is TRBV18, the J call TRBJ2-1; a possible D gene is TRBD2 (5 bases). Germline V lookup: CDR1 KGHSH, CDR2 LQKENI. Deletions cut 0 bases from V and 0 bases from J, with 9 bases between. This CDR3 spans 16 amino acids. CDR3: CASSPPFRGSYNEQFF. CDR3 nucleotide sequence: TGTGCCAGCTCACCACCCTTTCGGGGCTCCTACAATGAGCAGTTCTTC.

The genes are TRBV14 and TRBJ1-5; 10 bases agree with TRBD1. Germline lookup yields CDR1 SGHDN and CDR2 FVKESK. This CDR3 is 17 amino acids long. J gave up 0 bases and V 4 bases, and 6 bases lay outside the gene matches. In nucleotides, the CDR3 is TGTGCCAGCAGCCTTGGGACAGGGGATTATAGCAATCAGCCCCAGCATTTT. It yields the protein CASSLGTGDYSNQPQHF.

The V call is TRBV5-5, the J call TRBJ2-7, with 7 bases identical to TRBD1. The V gene's germline CDR1 is SGHKS and CDR2 YYEKEE (reference sequence). This CDR3 region has 20 residues. V lost 4 bases and J lost 0; bases outside the gene matches: 22. CDR3 loop: CASSRSPGQPNFGSSYEQYF. CDR3 bases: TGTGCCAGCAGCCGTTCGCCGGGACAGCCCAACTTTGGGAGCTCCTACGAGCAGTACTTC.

This chain connects TRBV20-1 to TRBJ1-1, with 7 nucleotides matching TRBD1. The CDR3 contains 11 residues. J was trimmed by 9 bases and V by 6 bases; bases with no gene match: 7. In germline, CDR1 is DFQATT, CDR2 SNEGSKA (reference sequence). The CDR3 DNA is TGCAGTGCCGTACCGGGACAGAAAGCTTTCTTT. Protein sequence: CSAVPGQKAFF.

This clone was recorded once. The chain is built from TRBV7-9 and TRBJ2-7; no clear D gene. In germline, CDR1 is SEHNR, CDR2 FQNEAQ (reference sequence). V lost 3 bases to trimming and J lost 6 bases, with 9 bases between them. This CDR3 is 12 amino acids long. CDR3 DNA: TGTGCCAGCAGCTTCGAGGTCTCCGAGCAGTACTTC. This sequence encodes CASSFEVSEQYF. The whole variable domain, filled in from reference TRBV7-9 and TRBJ2-7, reads DTGVSQNPRHKITKRGQNVTFRCDPISEHNRLYWYRQTLGQGPEFLTYFQNEAQLEKSRLLSDRFSAERPKGSFSTLEIQRTEQGDSAMYLCASSFEVSEQYFGPGTRLTVT.

The DNA for the CDR3 is TGTGCCAGCAGCGTAACAGGACAGGGATACGAGCAGTACTTC. Translated: CASSVTGQGYEQYF. The chain employs TRBV9 and TRBJ2-7, with 8 bases matching TRBD1. CDR1 and CDR2 from the germline V gene are SGDLS and YYNGEE. The junction had 4 bases not matched to a gene; V was cut back by 1 base and J by 4 bases. CDR3 size: 14 residues. Variable domain in full (rest from reference TRBV9 and TRBJ2-7): DSGVTQTPKHLITATGQRVTLRCSPRSGDLSVYWYQQSLDQGLQFLIQYYNGEERAKGNILERFSAQQFPDLHSELNLSSLELGDSALYFCASSVTGQGYEQYFGPGTRLTVT.

This chain joins TRBV28 and TRBJ1-2, with D possibly being TRBD1 (5 bases). This CDR3 has 15 amino acids. Trimming pared 6 bases from V and 0 bases from J, leaving 14 bases between. Per the germline V gene, CDR1 is MDHEN and CDR2 is SYDVKM. The CDR3 is CASRGEGKANYGYTF. In DNA, the CDR3 is TGTGCCAGCAGGGGGGAGGGAAAAGCTAACTATGGCTACACCTTC.

The chain carries TRBV25-1 and TRBJ2-1, with unresolved D. The CDR3 spans 12 residues. Trimming removed 8 bases at V and 8 bases at J, with 13 bases between. Germline CDR1 reads MGHDK; CDR2 reads SYGVNS. CDR3 in DNA: TGTGCCAGCGGAAGTGACTCGGATGAGCAGTTCTTC. Its translation: CASGSDSDEQFF.

This rearrangement joins TRBV4-3 to TRBJ2-1, with 8 nucleotides matching TRBD2. The trim removed 3 bases at V and 6 bases at J, leaving 7 bases unmatched. In germline, CDR1 is LGHNA, CDR2 YSLEER. The CDR3 spans 15 residues. DNA of the CDR3: TGCGCCAGCAGCCAGGATCGGACTAGCTCCAATGAGCAGTTCTTC. Its translation is CASSQDRTSSNEQFF.

V is TRBV6-1 and J is TRBJ1-5, with D unresolved. V lost 6 bases to trimming and J lost 2 bases, with 8 bases between them. Germline V gene sequence: CDR1 MNHNS, CDR2 SASEGT. The CDR3 is made up of 13 amino acids. The CDR3 loop reads CASREGGNQPQHF. The DNA for the CDR3 is TGTGCCAGCAGGGAGGGAGGCAATCAGCCCCAGCATTTT.

The chain is built from TRBV29-1 and TRBJ2-3, with 9 bases identical to TRBD1. The CDR3 has 13 amino acids. Germline V gene lookup returns CDR1 SQVTM and CDR2 ANQGSEA. J lost 5 bases, V lost 6 bases, and 6 bases had no gene match. The chain's CDR3 is CSVLQGAGDTQYF. In nucleotides, the CDR3 is TGCAGCGTGTTACAGGGGGCTGGAGATACGCAGTATTTT.

Here the CDR3 DNA reads TGTGCCAGCAGCGAAGCACAGCTGAGCGGGGAGCTGTTTTTT. Translation: CASSEAQLSGELFF. The J gene is TRBJ2-2, the V gene TRBV7-2, with D hard to call. This CDR3 region has 14 residues. Germline loops: CDR1 SGHTA, CDR2 FQGNSA. Trimming cost V 5 bases and J 7 bases, with 14 bases left between them.

This clone was observed once. The V call is TRBV30, the J call TRBJ1-5; unclear D gene. This CDR3 is 13 amino acids long. V lost 2 bases to trimming and J lost 0 bases, with 5 bases between them. Germline V lookup: CDR1 GTSNPN, CDR2 SVGIG (reference sequence). The CDR3: CAWSPISNQPQHF. Here the CDR3 DNA reads TGTGCCTGGAGTCCTATTAGCAATCAGCCCCAGCATTTT.